Listed here are 23 T cell receptor beta chains from one sample, sequenced in a study of blood T cell repertoires in COVID-19. Some clones are missing from TCRdb's copy, which holds only in-frame ones; the method was immunoSEQ multiplex PCR. Among under 200,000 clones listed, under 95% were seen once. Sequenced sample: peripheral blood. The receptors shown here come from a man aged 18-30 years with acute or convalescent COVID-19.

This clone appeared once. This chain connects TRBV5-6 to TRBJ1-2; the D gene is possibly TRBD1 (5 bases). This CDR3 is 15 amino acids long. Trimming removed 3 bases from V and 4 bases from J, with 16 bases in between. CDR1 is SGHDT and CDR2 is YYEEEE in the germline V gene. The CDR3 coding sequence is TGTGCCAGCAGCTCCAAGGGACTCAATACCTATGGCTACACCTTC. This codes for CASSSKGLNTYGYTF.

This chain uses TRBV18 with TRBJ2-5, with TRBD1 identical over 7 bases. Losses at the gene ends were 2 bases for V and 5 bases for J; bases not matched to a gene: 2. This CDR3 has 13 amino acids. Germline CDR1 is KGHSH and CDR2 is LQKENI. The CDR3 protein is CASSPRQGETQYF. CDR3 nucleotide sequence: TGTGCCAGCTCACCAAGACAGGGTGAGACCCAGTACTTC.

The chain joins TRBV7-9 to TRBJ2-2; 10 nucleotides line up with TRBD1. CDR1 and CDR2 (germline): SEHNR, FQNEAQ (reference sequence). The CDR3 has 14 amino acids. J lost 7 bases, V lost 8 bases, and 7 bases had no gene match. CDR3: CASHRQGASGELFF. Here the CDR3 DNA reads TGTGCCAGCCACCGACAGGGGGCAAGCGGGGAGCTGTTTTTT.

V gene TRBV27 combines with J gene TRBJ1-6, with a possible D match to TRBD1 (5 bases). CDR3 length: 13 residues. Deletions cut 6 bases from V and 10 bases from J, with 13 bases between. The germline CDR1 and CDR2 sequences are MNHEY and SMNVEV (reference sequence). The CDR3 loop reads CASSLGLQSPLHF. CDR3 bases: TGTGCCAGCAGCCTGGGACTTCAATCACCCCTCCACTTT.

V is TRBV10-1 and J is TRBJ1-1, with 7 bases identical to TRBD1. After removal of 6 bases from V and 0 bases from J, the junction contained 7 bases not matched to a gene. There are 15 residues in the CDR3. The germline V gene has CDR1 WNHNN and CDR2 SYGVQD (reference sequence). The CDR3 region is CASRAGTEMNTEAFF. The CDR3 DNA follows: TGCGCCAGCAGAGCCGGGACAGAGATGAACACTGAAGCTTTCTTT.

This chain connects TRBV19 to TRBJ1-1, with D maybe TRBD1 (6 bases). The germline CDR1 and CDR2 sequences are LNHDA and SQIVND (reference sequence). V lost 7 bases and J 2 bases, leaving 23 bases between the germline ends. This CDR3 has 17 amino acids. CDR3 residues: CASTLNRARGINTEAFF. In nucleotides, the CDR3 is TGTGCCAGTACCCTTAACCGGGCCAGGGGAATTAACACTGAAGCTTTCTTT.

The rearrangement joins TRBV7-9 to TRBJ1-1; the D is unclear. V was cut by 4 bases and J by 5 bases, with 2 bases left in between. CDR1 and CDR2 from the germline V gene are SEHNR and FQNEAQ (reference sequence). The length of the CDR3 is 10 residues. The CDR3 is CASSSTEAFF. The CDR3 nucleotides read TGTGCCAGCAGCTCAACTGAAGCTTTCTTT.

The J gene is TRBJ1-1, the V gene TRBV29-1; 7 bases fit TRBD1. The V gene's germline CDR1 is SQVTM and CDR2 ANQGSEA. Losses at the gene ends were 4 bases for V and 5 bases for J; bases not matched to a gene: 7. This CDR3 contains 13 residues. Written as DNA, the CDR3 is TGCAGCGTTGGACAGGGTCAGATGACTGAAGCTTTCTTT. This encodes CSVGQGQMTEAFF.

The chain is built from TRBV11-2 and TRBJ1-2; TRBD1 matches at 7 bases. The CDR3 contains 14 residues. Germline trimming cut 0 bases from V and 4 bases from J; bases unmatched to any gene: 2. Germline V CDR1 and CDR2: SGHAT, FQNNGV. This CDR3 is CASSLENRGYGYTF. The CDR3 nucleotides are TGTGCCAGCAGCTTAGAGAACAGGGGCTATGGCTACACCTTC.

This chain uses TRBV19 with TRBJ1-1; D is unclear. Trimming left V 2 bases short and J 2 bases short, with 15 bases between. CDR3 length: 16 residues. Germline V gene data show CDR1 as LNHDA and CDR2 as SQIVND (reference sequence). The CDR3 sequence: CASSINPVHSNTEAFF. CDR3 in DNA: TGTGCCAGTAGTATAAACCCCGTTCACAGTAACACTGAAGCTTTCTTT.

This chain links TRBV5-1 with TRBJ1-1, with 8 positions matching TRBD1. Trimming at V came to 2 bases and at J to 1 base, leaving 4 bases not matched to a gene. The CDR3 totals 15 residues. The germline V gene has CDR1 SGHRS and CDR2 YFSETQ. CDR3 residues: CASSFLDRGNTEAFF. For the CDR3, the DNA is TGCGCCAGCAGCTTTCTCGACAGGGGGAACACTGAAGCTTTCTTT.

This clone was counted between two and nine times. This rearrangement joins TRBV13 to TRBJ2-7; TRBD2 agrees at 14 bases. Per the germline V gene, CDR1 is PRHDT and CDR2 is FYEKMQ (reference sequence). V trimming: 5 bases; J trimming: 4 bases; junction bases outside the gene matches: 13. The CDR3 covers 18 residues. The CDR3 DNA sequence: TGTGCCAGCAGCCCCGGACTAGCGGGAGGTAGAGCTCCTTACGAGCAGTACTTC. It translates to CASSPGLAGGRAPYEQYF. The full variable domain, in which reference TRBV13 and TRBJ2-7 provide the parts outside the CDR3, is AAGVIQSPRHLIKEKRETATLKCYPIPRHDTVYWYQQGPGQDPQFLISFYEKMQSDKGSIPDRFSAQQFSDYHSELNMSSLELGDSALYFCASSPGLAGGRAPYEQYFGPGTRLTVT.

V is TRBV3-1 (or the pseudogene TRBV3-2) and J is TRBJ1-2; 9 nucleotides match TRBD1. This CDR3 has 16 amino acids. The V segment lost 0 bases and the J segment 3 bases; nucleotides outside the gene matches: 5. The germline V gene encodes CDR1 LGHDT and CDR2 YNNKEL (reference sequence). CDR3 residues: CASSQDRRTGDYGYTF. The DNA for the CDR3 is TGTGCCAGCAGCCAAGATCGCCGGACAGGGGACTATGGCTACACCTTC.

V and J are TRBV6-6 and TRBJ1-1, with 8 bases fitting TRBD1. From germline, CDR1 is MNHNY and CDR2 SVGAGI (reference sequence). The ends lost 8 bases at V and 5 bases at J; junction bases unmatched: 7. This CDR3 contains 13 residues. The CDR3 sequence: CASSATGATEAFF. CDR3 DNA sequence: TGTGCCAGCTCAGCGACAGGGGCGACTGAAGCTTTCTTT.

In DNA, the CDR3 is TGCGCCAGCAGCTCGGGGACAGGAAATGAAAAACTGTTTTTT. Translation: CASSSGTGNEKLFF. The rearrangement uses TRBV5-1 and TRBJ1-4; 8 bases map to TRBD1. Germline V gene sequence: CDR1 SGHRS, CDR2 YFSETQ. The CDR3 is 14 amino acids. V trimming: 3 bases; J trimming: 5 bases; junction bases outside the gene matches: 3.

V gene TRBV27 combines with J gene TRBJ1-2; 9 nucleotides match TRBD1. Germline V CDR1 and CDR2: MNHEY, SMNVEV (reference sequence). This CDR3 comprises 14 residues. V lost 5 bases to trimming and J lost 8 bases; unmatched junction nucleotides: 9. Written as DNA, the CDR3 is TGTGCCAGCAGTAGGGGGACAGGGCTGATCGGCTACACCTTC. Protein sequence: CASSRGTGLIGYTF.

This chain links TRBV12-3 or TRBV12-4 with TRBJ1-2, with 9 bases fitting TRBD1. There are 12 residues in the CDR3. Trimming cost V 6 bases and J 8 bases; bases outside gene matches: 4. The DNA of the CDR3 is TGTGCCAGCAGAGGGACAGGGCGAGGCTACACCTTC. The encoded protein is CASRGTGRGYTF.

The rearrangement links TRBV7-9 to TRBJ1-2; tentatively, D is TRBD1 (6 bases). Trimming stripped 6 bases from V and 8 bases from J, with 16 bases between. This CDR3 region has 13 residues. Looked up from germline, CDR1 is SEHNR and CDR2 is FQNEAQ (reference sequence). The DNA for the CDR3 is TGTGCCAGCAGTACCGAACAGGGTTACGGCTACACCTTC. Translated, it gives CASSTEQGYGYTF. Full variable domain (outside the CDR3, taken from reference TRBV7-9 and TRBJ1-2): DTGVSQNPRHKITKRGQNVTFRCDPISEHNRLYWYRQTLGQGPEFLTYFQNEAQLEKSRLLSDRFSAERPKGSFSTLEIQRTEQGDSAMYLCASSTEQGYGYTFGSGTRLTVV.

J is TRBJ1-4 and V is TRBV7-9; 8 bases map to TRBD1. The length of the CDR3 is 14 residues. The ends lost 6 bases at V and 5 bases at J; junction bases unmatched: 5. Germline CDR1 reads SEHNR; CDR2 reads FQNEAQ (reference sequence). CDR3 residues: CASSMDRANEKLFF. For the CDR3, the DNA is TGTGCCAGCAGTATGGACAGGGCGAATGAAAAACTGTTTTTT.

This clone was picked up a small number of times. The chain joins TRBV7-2 to TRBJ1-2; TRBD1 aligns across 9 bases. The germline V gene encodes CDR1 SGHTA and CDR2 FQGNSA. The CDR3 runs 15 residues. With 4 bases clipped from V and 8 bases from J, the junction kept 11 bases outside the gene matches. The CDR3 reads CASSYGSPGTGGYTF. The CDR3 DNA reads TGTGCCAGCAGCTACGGGAGTCCCGGGACAGGGGGCTACACCTTC.

The chain joins TRBV7-6 to TRBJ1-1, with 7 bases identical to TRBD1. J gave up 4 bases and V 8 bases, and 13 bases lay outside the gene matches. This CDR3 is 15 amino acids long. Germline CDR1 SGHVS, CDR2 FNYEAQ. CDR3 DNA: TGTGCCAGCTCAGAGGGGGAAGGGGGCGGCACTGAAGCTTTCTTT. Residues: CASSEGEGGGTEAFF.

The chain links TRBV27 to TRBJ1-1; the D is unclear. V lost 5 bases, J lost 4 bases, and 14 bases lay in between. The CDR3 loop spans 14 amino acids. Germline V gives CDR1 MNHEY, CDR2 SMNVEV (reference sequence). The CDR3 DNA is TGTGCCAGCAGTCCCACAACGGGGTCCACTGAAGCTTTCTTT. It encodes CASSPTTGSTEAFF.

This clone has a handful of counts. This chain connects TRBV19 to TRBJ1-4, with D perhaps TRBD1 (5 bases). Trimming removed 1 base from V and 6 bases from J, with 18 bases in between. The CDR3 spans 17 residues. The V gene's germline CDR1 is LNHDA and CDR2 SQIVND (reference sequence). Written as DNA, the CDR3 is TGTGCCAGTAGTATAGGGCCATGGTCAGGGAGGGATGAAAAACTGTTTTTT. This sequence encodes CASSIGPWSGRDEKLFF.